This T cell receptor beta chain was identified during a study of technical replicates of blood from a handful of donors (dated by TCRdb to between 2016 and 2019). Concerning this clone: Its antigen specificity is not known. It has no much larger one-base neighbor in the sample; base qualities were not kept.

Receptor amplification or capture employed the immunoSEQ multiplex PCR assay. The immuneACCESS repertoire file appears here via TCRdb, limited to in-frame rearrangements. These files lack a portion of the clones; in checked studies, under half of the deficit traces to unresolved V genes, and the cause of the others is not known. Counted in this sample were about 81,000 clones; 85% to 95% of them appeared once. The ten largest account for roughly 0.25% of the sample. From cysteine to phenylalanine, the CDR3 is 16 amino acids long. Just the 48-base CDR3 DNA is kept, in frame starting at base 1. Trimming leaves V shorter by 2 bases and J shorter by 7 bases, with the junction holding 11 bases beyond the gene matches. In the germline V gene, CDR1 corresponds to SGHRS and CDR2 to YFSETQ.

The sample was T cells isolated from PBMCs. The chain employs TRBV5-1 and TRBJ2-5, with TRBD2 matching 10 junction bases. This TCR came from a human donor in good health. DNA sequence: TGCGCCAGCAGCTTTGATACTAGCGGGGTGGTTGGGACCCAGTACTTC. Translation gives CASSFDTSGVVGTQYF. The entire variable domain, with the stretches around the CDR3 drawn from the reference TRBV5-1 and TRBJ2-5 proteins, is KAGVTQTPRYLIKTRGQQVTLSCSPISGHRSVSWYQQTPGQGLQFLFEYFSETQRNKGNFPGRFSGRQFSNSRSEMNVSTLELGDSALYLCASSFDTSGVVGTQYFGPGTRLLVL.